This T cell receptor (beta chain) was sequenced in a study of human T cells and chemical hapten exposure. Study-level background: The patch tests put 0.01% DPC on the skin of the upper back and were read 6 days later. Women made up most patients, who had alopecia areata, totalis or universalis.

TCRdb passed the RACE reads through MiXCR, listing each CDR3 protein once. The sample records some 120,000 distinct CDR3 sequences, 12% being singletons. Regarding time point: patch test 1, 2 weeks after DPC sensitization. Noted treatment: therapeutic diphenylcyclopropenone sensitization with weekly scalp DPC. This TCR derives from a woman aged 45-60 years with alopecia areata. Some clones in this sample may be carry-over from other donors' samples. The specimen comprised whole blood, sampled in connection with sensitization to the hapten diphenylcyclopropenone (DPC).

The CDR3, as DNA: TGTGCCAGCAGCCAGGGGGTCTATGGCTACACCTTC. Translating it yields CASSQGVYGYTF. The V call is TRBV3-1, the J call TRBJ1-2; D is perhaps TRBD1 (5 bases). The germline V gene encodes CDR1 LGHDT and CDR2 YNNKEL (reference sequence). This CDR3 is built from 12 residues. The V and J ends lost 3 bases and 4 bases respectively, with 6 bases between them.